Presented here are 27 T cell receptor beta chains from one specimen sequenced in a study of shared clonotypes between healthy human individuals. The naive CD8 population came from CD45RO-negative cells selected for CCR7, without terminally differentiated effector memory CD45RA+ cells. TCRdb's copy holds only in-frame clones and misses some; the assay was immunoSEQ multiplex PCR. The sample contains some 2 million clones, 85% to 95% of which appear only once. The sequenced sample consisted of naive CD8+ T cells sorted from blood. The receptor source for this set is a man aged 18 to 29 in good health.

The rearrangement uses TRBV9 and TRBJ1-1; D perhaps matches TRBD1 (6 bases). The CDR3 totals 17 residues. Trimming removed 3 bases at V and 0 bases at J, with 18 bases between. CDR1 is SGDLS and CDR2 is YYNGEE in the germline V gene. The CDR3: CASSDRDGGVMNTEAFF. In DNA form, the CDR3 reads TGTGCCAGCAGCGACAGGGACGGGGGGGTCATGAACACTGAAGCTTTCTTT.

V usage is TRBV5-1 and J usage is TRBJ2-3; 12 positions match TRBD1. The V gene end was trimmed by 4 bases and the J gene end by 6 bases; junction bases not matched to a gene: 6. This CDR3 has 15 residues. The germline V gene encodes CDR1 SGHRS and CDR2 YFSETQ. The CDR3 protein is CASSPGTGGADTQYF. The CDR3 DNA reads as TGCGCCAGCAGCCCCGGGACAGGGGGCGCCGATACGCAGTATTTT.

This chain links TRBV27 with TRBJ2-2; 7 bases map to TRBD2. Germline loops: CDR1 MNHEY, CDR2 SMNVEV (reference sequence). V lost 6 bases to trimming and J lost 10 bases; unmatched junction nucleotides: 8. This CDR3 is 13 amino acids long. The CDR3 DNA is TGTGCCAGCAGCCAGGGAGGGGCCGAGGAGCTGTTTTTT. As protein: CASSQGGAEELFF.

V usage is TRBV6-5 and J usage is TRBJ2-5; 9 bases match TRBD1. This CDR3 has 15 amino acids. In germline, CDR1 is MNHEY, CDR2 SVGAGI. J was trimmed by 5 bases and V by 6 bases; bases with no gene match: 10. Here the CDR3 DNA reads TGTGCCAGCAGCGACGGGACAGGGACTTGGGAGACCCAGTACTTC. It specifies CASSDGTGTWETQYF.

This clone was seen just once. The rearrangement uses TRBV4-3 and TRBJ1-2; D call uncertain. From germline, CDR1 is LGHNA and CDR2 YSLEER. With 0 bases removed from V and 2 bases from J, the gap between germline ends came to 1 base. The CDR3 runs to 12 residues. The CDR3, as DNA: TGCGCCAGCAGCCAAGAGAACTATGGCTACACCTTC. Its translation is CASSQENYGYTF.

This sequence joins TRBV19 and TRBJ2-1; 10 bases align to TRBD2. Germline CDR1 is LNHDA and CDR2 is SQIVND (reference sequence). V lost 7 bases and J lost 2; bases outside the gene matches: 5. The CDR3 contains 15 residues. CDR3 sequence reads: CASTRAGGTYNEQFF. As DNA, the CDR3 is TGTGCCAGTACCCGAGCGGGAGGGACCTACAATGAGCAGTTCTTC.

Only one count was recorded for this clone. This chain connects TRBV5-6 to TRBJ2-1; D may match TRBD1 or TRBD2 (5 bases each). The CDR3 sequence is 13 residues long. The germline CDR1 and CDR2 sequences are SGHDT and YYEEEE. Trimming took 4 bases from V and 6 from J, leaving 11 bases between them. The CDR3 region has the DNA TGTGCCAGCAGCGGGGACGGAACCAATGAGCAGTTCTTC. Its protein product is CASSGDGTNEQFF. Full variable domain (remainder filled in from reference TRBV5-6 and TRBJ2-1): DAGVTQSPTHLIKTRGQQVTLRCSPKSGHDTVSWYQQALGQGPQFIFQYYEEEERQRGNFPDRFSGHQFPNYSSELNVNALLLGDSALYLCASSGDGTNEQFFGPGTRLTVL.

The CDR3 loop reads CASSYSRDNFYEQYF. CDR3 coding DNA: TGTGCCAGCAGTTATTCCCGGGACAACTTTTACGAGCAGTACTTC. This chain uses TRBV6-5 with TRBJ2-7; D is possibly TRBD1 (6 bases). CDR3 length: 15 amino acids. V shed 3 bases and J shed 4 bases, with 16 bases lying between them. Germline V gives CDR1 MNHEY, CDR2 SVGAGI.

Points on this clone: Other DNA sequences in the sample encode the same CDR3. The chain has TRBV6-6 and TRBJ1-2; tentative D call: TRBD1 (5 bases). Germline CDR1 reads MNHNY; CDR2 reads SVGAGI (reference sequence). V was trimmed by 2 bases and J by 6 bases, leaving 10 bases between them. The CDR3 covers 13 residues. CDR3 in DNA: TGTGCCAGCAGTTACGTTGGGGGGAATGGCTACACCTTC. It codes for CASSYVGGNGYTF.

The J gene is TRBJ2-7, the V gene TRBV12-5, with 12 bases aligning to TRBD2. Germline V gene sequence: CDR1 LGHNT, CDR2 FRNRAP. The CDR3 consists of 17 residues. The trim removed 2 bases at V and 3 bases at J, leaving 8 bases unmatched. The CDR3 nucleotides are TGTGCTAGTGGTTTGCCCTCAGGACTAGCGGGACTCTACGAGCAGTACTTC. Its protein product is CASGLPSGLAGLYEQYF.

J is TRBJ2-3 and V is TRBV10-1; perhaps TRBD1 as D (5 bases). Trimming pared 3 bases from V and 0 bases from J, leaving 13 bases between. This CDR3 region has 16 residues. Germline-derived CDR1 and CDR2 are WNHNN and SYGVQD (reference sequence). CDR3 residues: CASSDSGAVSTDTQYF. CDR3 nucleotide sequence: TGCGCCAGCAGTGACAGTGGGGCCGTTAGCACAGATACGCAGTATTTT.

The chain recombines TRBV6-5 with TRBJ1-1; maybe TRBD1 (5 bases). Trimming took 2 bases from V and 3 from J, leaving 16 bases between them. Germline CDR1 and CDR2: MNHEY and SVGAGI. This CDR3 is 16 amino acids long. The CDR3 bases are TGTGCCAGCAGTTACGAGGTGGCAGGGAGAGACACTGAAGCTTTCTTT. Its protein product is CASSYEVAGRDTEAFF.

The CDR3 sequence: CASSDSSPEQYF. CDR3 in DNA: TGTGCCAGCAGTGATTCATCTCCCGAGCAGTACTTC. The V gene is TRBV2, the J gene TRBJ2-7; D unclear. Between the trimmed V and J ends, which lost 3 bases and 6 bases, there was a span of 9 bases. CDR3 length: 12 amino acids. CDR1 is SNHLY, CDR2 FYNNEI, per germline. Full variable domain (remainder filled in from reference TRBV2 and TRBJ2-7): EPEVTQTPSHQVTQMGQEVILRCVPISNHLYFYWYRQILGQKVEFLVSFYNNEISEKSEIFDDQFSVERPDGSNFTLKIRSTKLEDSAMYFCASSDSSPEQYFGPGTRLTVT.

The V gene is TRBV7-9, the J gene TRBJ1-4; D remains ambiguous. Germline CDR1 SEHNR, CDR2 FQNEAQ (reference sequence). With 4 bases removed from V and 3 bases from J, the gap between germline ends came to 12 bases. The CDR3 runs 15 residues. CDR3 loop: CASSSGPLANEKLFF. The CDR3 DNA follows: TGTGCCAGCAGCTCGGGCCCCTTGGCTAATGAAAAACTGTTTTTT.

This clone occurred once. V and J are TRBV9 and TRBJ1-4; D unresolved. CDR3 length: 13 amino acids. The V and J ends lost 4 bases and 8 bases respectively, with 12 bases between them. CDR1 and CDR2 (germline): SGDLS, YYNGEE. CDR3 residues: CASSPWTGEKLFF. In nucleotides, the CDR3 is TGTGCCAGCAGCCCCTGGACGGGGGAAAAACTGTTTTTT.

As for this clone: The sample has other DNA sequences that encode this CDR3 too. The rearrangement joins TRBV19 to TRBJ2-2; unclear D gene. CDR1 and CDR2 (germline): LNHDA, SQIVND (reference sequence). Between the trimmed V and J ends, which lost 1 base and 2 bases, there was a span of 5 bases. The CDR3 has 14 residues. The CDR3 coding sequence is TGTGCCAGTAGTATAGGAGGTAACACCGGGGAGCTGTTTTTT. It codes for CASSIGGNTGELFF. Combining the CDR3 with reference TRBV19 and TRBJ2-2 gives the whole variable domain DGGITQSPKYLFRKEGQNVTLSCEQNLNHDAMYWYRQDPGQGLRLIYYSQIVNDFQKGDIAEGYSVSREKKESFPLTVTSAQKNPTAFYLCASSIGGNTGELFFGEGSRLTVL.

Of note for this clone: The same CDR3 arises from other DNA sequences in this sample as well. The J gene is TRBJ1-5, the V gene TRBV2; 9 bases agree with TRBD1. The germline CDR1 and CDR2 sequences are SNHLY and FYNNEI. This CDR3 comprises 14 residues. J gave up 5 bases and V 3 bases, and 2 bases lay outside the gene matches. The CDR3, as DNA: TGTGCCAGCAGTGAGGGACAGGGATATCAGCCCCAGCATTTT. This sequence encodes CASSEGQGYQPQHF.

This rearrangement joins TRBV27 to TRBJ2-7; 8 bases are a match to TRBD1. Germline V lookup: CDR1 MNHEY, CDR2 SMNVEV (reference sequence). This CDR3 spans 13 amino acids. The trim removed 4 bases at V and 6 bases at J, leaving 5 bases unmatched. CDR3 coding DNA: TGTGCCAGCAGTTCCGGACAGGGAGCCGAGCAGTACTTC. Protein product: CASSSGQGAEQYF.

The chain uses TRBV5-1 and TRBJ2-5; the D is unclear. The CDR3 consists of 12 residues. Germline V gene data show CDR1 as SGHRS and CDR2 as YFSETQ. The V gene lost 5 bases and the J gene lost 7 bases, with 12 bases spanning the gap. As DNA, the CDR3 is TGCGCCAGCAGACCCTCGACGGGGACCCAGTACTTC. It is translated as CASRPSTGTQYF.

V gene TRBV4-2 combines with J gene TRBJ2-7, with TRBD2 matching over 9 bases. The germline gives CDR1 LGHNA, CDR2 YNFKEQ. V shed 0 bases and J 4 bases; nucleotides not matched to a gene: 10. CDR3 size: 17 residues. CDR3 loop: CASSQESVAGESYEQYF. The DNA for the CDR3 is TGTGCCAGCAGCCAAGAATCGGTAGCGGGAGAGTCTTACGAGCAGTACTTC.

Details on this clone: The same CDR3 arises from other DNA sequences in this sample as well. The V gene is TRBV19, the J gene TRBJ1-1; D unclear. Germline CDR1 reads LNHDA; CDR2 reads SQIVND (reference sequence). The CDR3 consists of 13 residues. Deletions cut 0 bases from V and 1 base from J, with 3 bases between. Here the CDR3 reads CASSIDRNTEAFF. The DNA for the CDR3 is TGTGCCAGTAGTATAGACAGGAACACTGAAGCTTTCTTT. The whole variable domain, remainder taken from reference TRBV19 and TRBJ1-1, is DGGITQSPKYLFRKEGQNVTLSCEQNLNHDAMYWYRQDPGQGLRLIYYSQIVNDFQKGDIAEGYSVSREKKESFPLTVTSAQKNPTAFYLCASSIDRNTEAFFGQGTRLTVV.

This chain uses TRBV4-2 with TRBJ2-5; D is possibly TRBD1 or TRBD2 (5 bases each). This CDR3 spans 13 amino acids. Trimming pared 0 bases from V and 5 bases from J, leaving 7 bases between. Looked up from germline, CDR1 is LGHNA and CDR2 is YNFKEQ. The CDR3 DNA is TGTGCCAGCAGCCAAGATTGGGGGGAGACCCAGTACTTC. It yields the protein CASSQDWGETQYF.

CDR3 nucleotides: TGCAGCGCCCCGCTAGGGGGGCTAGCCTATGGCTACACCTTC. It specifies CSAPLGGLAYGYTF. The chain has TRBV29-1 and TRBJ1-2; possibly TRBD1 for D (6 bases). The CDR3 loop spans 14 amino acids. Trimming cost V 7 bases and J 4 bases, with 19 bases left between them. Per the germline V gene, CDR1 is SQVTM and CDR2 is ANQGSEA.

This clone was seen a single time. The chain joins TRBV5-6 to TRBJ1-1, with unresolved D. The CDR3 is made up of 14 amino acids. CDR1 is SGHDT, CDR2 YYEEEE, per germline. With 4 bases removed from V and 1 base from J, the gap between germline ends came to 11 bases. The CDR3: CASSIRSGNTEAFF. As DNA, the CDR3 is TGTGCCAGCAGCATCAGGTCGGGGAACACTGAAGCTTTCTTT.

The chain recombines TRBV11-2 with TRBJ1-6; D gene uncertain. Per germline, CDR1 SGHAT and CDR2 FQNNGV. Deletions cut 3 bases from V and 0 bases from J, with 9 bases between. The CDR3 runs to 16 residues. The CDR3 sequence is CASSLSLSSYNSPLHF. The DNA for the CDR3 is TGTGCCAGCAGCTTGAGCCTGAGCTCCTATAATTCACCCCTCCACTTT.

This rearrangement joins TRBV19 to TRBJ1-4, with D unclear. Trimming left V 10 bases short and J 3 bases short, with 15 bases between. The V gene's germline CDR1 is LNHDA and CDR2 SQIVND (reference sequence). This CDR3 is built from 14 residues. The DNA for the CDR3 is TGTGCCACCAGTGTGGAGGGCGCTAATGAAAAACTGTTTTTT. It is translated as CATSVEGANEKLFF.

This clone appeared a single time. This chain connects TRBV10-3 to TRBJ2-7; D might be TRBD1 or TRBD2, each matching 6 bases. V was clipped by 8 bases and J by 1 base, with 21 bases between them. CDR3 length: 16 residues. Germline V gives CDR1 ENHRY, CDR2 SYGVKD. CDR3 residues: CAIGDGGPSRSYEQYF. The CDR3 DNA is TGTGCCATCGGGGACGGGGGCCCCTCCCGGTCCTACGAGCAGTACTTC.